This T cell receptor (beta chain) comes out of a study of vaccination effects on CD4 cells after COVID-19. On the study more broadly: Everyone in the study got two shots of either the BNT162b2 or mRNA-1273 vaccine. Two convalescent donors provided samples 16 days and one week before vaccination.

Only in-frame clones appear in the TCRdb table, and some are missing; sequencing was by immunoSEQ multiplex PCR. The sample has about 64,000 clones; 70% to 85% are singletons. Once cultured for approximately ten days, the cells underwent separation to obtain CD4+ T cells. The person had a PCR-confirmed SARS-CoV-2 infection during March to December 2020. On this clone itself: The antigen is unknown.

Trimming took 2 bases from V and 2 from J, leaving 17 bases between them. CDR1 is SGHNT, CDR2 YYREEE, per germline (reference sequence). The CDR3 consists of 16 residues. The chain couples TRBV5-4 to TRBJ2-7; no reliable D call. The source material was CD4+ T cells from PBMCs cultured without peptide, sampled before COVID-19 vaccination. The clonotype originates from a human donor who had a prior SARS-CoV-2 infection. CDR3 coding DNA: TGTGCCAGCAGCTTCCGTACTGGCCAGAAGCCCTACGAGCAGTACTTC. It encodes CASSFRTGQKPYEQYF.